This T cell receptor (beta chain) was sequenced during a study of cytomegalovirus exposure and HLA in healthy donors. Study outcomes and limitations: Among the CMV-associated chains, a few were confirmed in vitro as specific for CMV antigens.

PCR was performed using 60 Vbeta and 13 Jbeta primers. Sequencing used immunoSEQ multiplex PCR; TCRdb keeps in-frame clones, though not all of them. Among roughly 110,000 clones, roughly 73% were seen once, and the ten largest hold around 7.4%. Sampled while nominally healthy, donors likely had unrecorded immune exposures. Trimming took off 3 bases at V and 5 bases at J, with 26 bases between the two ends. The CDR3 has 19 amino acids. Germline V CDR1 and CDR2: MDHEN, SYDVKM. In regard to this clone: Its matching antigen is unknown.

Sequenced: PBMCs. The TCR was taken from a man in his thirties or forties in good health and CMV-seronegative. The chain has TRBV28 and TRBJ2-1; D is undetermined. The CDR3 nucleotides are TGTGCCAGCAGTTTCTATCTCGGAACCCGCTTGGGCCAGCACAATGAGCAGTTCTTC. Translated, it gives CASSFYLGTRLGQHNEQFF.